This TCR beta chain stems from a study of tumor and adjacent non-tumor tissue in lung cancer. Across the study: The patients, 9 to 11 men and roughly 5 women, were about 31 to 80 with stage I to III disease.

Three rounds of nested PCR, following a modified ARM-PCR protocol, produced the TCRbeta library. Using its own MiXCR run on the multiplex PCR reads, TCRdb lists one record per CDR3 protein. The sample comprises about 50,000 distinct CDR3 sequences, 74% of which are singletons, and 20% to 25% rests with the top ten. No cell sorting was done before RNA was extracted from the tissue. Distant lung tissue was collected more than 3 cm away from the tumor edge. Donors were chemotherapy-naive, newly diagnosed lung cancer surgical patients in China, August–late 2014. This clonotype was counted once. What it recognizes is unknown. Study-level results: Normal lung showed higher cumulative top 100 clone frequency than tumor. Shorter survival was associated with higher TCR diversity in tumors.

The CDR3 has 13 amino acids. In germline, CDR1 is SQVTM, CDR2 ANQGSEA. V was clipped by 8 bases and J by 5 bases; unmatched bases: 8. V usage is TRBV29-1 and J usage is TRBJ1-2; 10 bases are shared with TRBD1. The sequence came from an older woman with non-small cell lung cancer. The sample taken for sequencing was distant non-tumor lung tissue. This CDR3 is CSFLGQGGYGYTF. The CDR3 bases are TGCAGCTTTCTTGGACAGGGGGGTTATGGCTACACCTTC.